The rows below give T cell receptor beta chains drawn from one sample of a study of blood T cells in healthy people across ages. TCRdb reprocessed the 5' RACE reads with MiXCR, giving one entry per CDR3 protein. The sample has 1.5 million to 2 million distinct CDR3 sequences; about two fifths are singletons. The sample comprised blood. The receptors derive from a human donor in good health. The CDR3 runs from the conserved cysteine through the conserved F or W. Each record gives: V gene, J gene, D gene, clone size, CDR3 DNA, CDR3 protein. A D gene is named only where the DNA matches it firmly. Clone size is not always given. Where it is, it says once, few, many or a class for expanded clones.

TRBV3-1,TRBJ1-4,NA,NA,TGTGCCAGCAGCCAAGCCCCGACAGGCGCTAATGAAAAACTGTTTTTT,CASSQAPTGANEKLFF
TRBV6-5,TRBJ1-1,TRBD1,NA,TGTGCCAGCAGTTACTCGTTGGGACAGGAGAACACTGAAGCTTTCTTT,CASSYSLGQENTEAFF
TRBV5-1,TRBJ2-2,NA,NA,TGCGCCAGCAGCTTGGCGTGGGAGCGGTTTTTT,CASSLAWERFF
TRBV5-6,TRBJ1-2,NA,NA,TGTGCCAGCAGCTACCCAAACCGGGGGGCAGGCTATGGCTACACCTTC,CASSYPNRGAGYGYTF
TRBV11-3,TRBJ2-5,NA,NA,TGTGCCAGCAGCTTAGTGACAAAAAGCCAAGAGACCCAGTACTTC,CASSLVTKSQETQYF
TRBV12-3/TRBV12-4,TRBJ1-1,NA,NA,TGTGCCAGCGGTATCACGGGGGACACTGAAGCTTTCTTT,CASGITGDTEAFF
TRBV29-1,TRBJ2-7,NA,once,TGCAGCGTTGCCCGGGACCAGGTGGGATACGAGCAGTACTTC,CSVARDQVGYEQYF
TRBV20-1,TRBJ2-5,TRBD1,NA,TGCAGTGCTAGGAAGCGGGACAGGGTGAGCAAGACCCAGTACTTC,CSARKRDRVSKTQYF
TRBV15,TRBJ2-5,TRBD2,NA,TGTGCCACCAGCAGATCCCAAGGAGGAGCGGGGCCCGGGGGGACCCAGTACTTC,CATSRSQGGAGPGGTQYF
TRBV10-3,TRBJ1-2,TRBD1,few,TGTGCCATCAGCCCGGGACAGGAGAACTATGGCTACACCTTC,CAISPGQENYGYTF
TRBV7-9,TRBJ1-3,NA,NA,TGTGCCAGCAGCTCGAGATTGCATCGGCTTGGAAACACCATATATTTT,CASSSRLHRLGNTIYF
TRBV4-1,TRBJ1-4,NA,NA,TGCGCCAGCAGCCAAGTGGGTGAAAAACTGTTTTTT,CASSQVGEKLFF